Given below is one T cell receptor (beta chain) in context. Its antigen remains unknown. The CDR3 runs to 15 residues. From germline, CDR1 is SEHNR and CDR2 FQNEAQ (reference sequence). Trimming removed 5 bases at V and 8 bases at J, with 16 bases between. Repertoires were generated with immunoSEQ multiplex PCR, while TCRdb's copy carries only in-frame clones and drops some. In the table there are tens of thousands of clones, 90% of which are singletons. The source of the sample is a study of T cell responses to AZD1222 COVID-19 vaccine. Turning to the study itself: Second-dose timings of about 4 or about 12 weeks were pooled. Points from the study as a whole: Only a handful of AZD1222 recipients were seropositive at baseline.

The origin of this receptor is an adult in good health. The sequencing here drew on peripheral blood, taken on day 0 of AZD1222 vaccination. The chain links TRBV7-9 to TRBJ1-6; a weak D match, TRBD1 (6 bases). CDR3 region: CASSEGMAGDSPLHF. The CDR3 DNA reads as TGTGCCAGCAGCGAAGGGATGGCAGGGGATTCACCCCTCCACTTT.